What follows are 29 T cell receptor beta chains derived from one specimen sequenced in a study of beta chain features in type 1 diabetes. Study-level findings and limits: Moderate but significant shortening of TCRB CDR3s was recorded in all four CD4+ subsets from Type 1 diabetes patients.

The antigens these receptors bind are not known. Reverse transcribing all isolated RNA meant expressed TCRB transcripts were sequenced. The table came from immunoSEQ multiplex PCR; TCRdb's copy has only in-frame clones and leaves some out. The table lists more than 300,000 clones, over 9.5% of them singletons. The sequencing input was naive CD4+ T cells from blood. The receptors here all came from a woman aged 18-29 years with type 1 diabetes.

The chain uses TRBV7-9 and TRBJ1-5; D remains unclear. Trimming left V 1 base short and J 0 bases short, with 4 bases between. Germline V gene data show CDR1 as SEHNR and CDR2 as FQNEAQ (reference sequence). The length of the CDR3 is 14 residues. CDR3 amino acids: CASSLDYSNQPQHF. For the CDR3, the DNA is TGTGCCAGCAGCTTAGATTATAGCAATCAGCCCCAGCATTTT.

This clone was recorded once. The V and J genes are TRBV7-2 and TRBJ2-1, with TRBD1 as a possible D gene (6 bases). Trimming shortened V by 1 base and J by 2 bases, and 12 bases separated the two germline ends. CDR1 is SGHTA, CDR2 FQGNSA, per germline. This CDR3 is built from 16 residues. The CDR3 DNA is TGTGCCAGCAGCTTAGGGACAGTACTAACCTACAATGAGCAGTTCTTC. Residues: CASSLGTVLTYNEQFF.

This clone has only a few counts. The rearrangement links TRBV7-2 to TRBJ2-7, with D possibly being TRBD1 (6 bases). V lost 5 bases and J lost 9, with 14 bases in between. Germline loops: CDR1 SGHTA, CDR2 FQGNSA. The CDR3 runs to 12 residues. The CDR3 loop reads CASSRRQDLQYF. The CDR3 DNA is TGTGCCAGCAGCAGAAGACAGGACTTGCAGTACTTC.

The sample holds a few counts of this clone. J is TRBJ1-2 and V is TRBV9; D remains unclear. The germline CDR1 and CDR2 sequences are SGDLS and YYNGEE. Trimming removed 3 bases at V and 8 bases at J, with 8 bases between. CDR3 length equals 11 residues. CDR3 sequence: CASSEPGGYTF. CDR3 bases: TGTGCCAGCAGCGAACCGGGGGGCTACACCTTC.

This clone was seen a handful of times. CDR3 sequence: CASRGTDNSPLHF. The CDR3 DNA follows: TGTGCCAGCAGGGGGACAGATAATTCACCCCTCCACTTT. The chain couples TRBV9 to TRBJ1-6, with 7 bases matching TRBD1. CDR3 size: 13 residues. CDR1 SGDLS and CDR2 YYNGEE come from the germline V gene. V shed 5 bases and J 5 bases; nucleotides not matched to a gene: 1.

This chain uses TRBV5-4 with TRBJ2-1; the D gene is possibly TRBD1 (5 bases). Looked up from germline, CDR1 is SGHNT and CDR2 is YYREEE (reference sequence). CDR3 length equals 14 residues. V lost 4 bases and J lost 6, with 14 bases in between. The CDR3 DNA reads TGTGCCAGCAGCAGCCGGAAGGGGCTCAATGAGCAGTTCTTC. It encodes CASSSRKGLNEQFF.

The CDR3 reads CASSPTGQTSGELFF. CDR3 bases: TGTGCCAGCAGCCCCACCGGTCAAACGAGCGGGGAGCTGTTTTTT. This chain links TRBV5-4 with TRBJ2-2; no reliable D call. V was pared by 4 bases and J by 7 bases, with 17 bases between. The CDR3 has 15 residues. CDR1 SGHNT and CDR2 YYREEE come from the germline V gene (reference sequence).

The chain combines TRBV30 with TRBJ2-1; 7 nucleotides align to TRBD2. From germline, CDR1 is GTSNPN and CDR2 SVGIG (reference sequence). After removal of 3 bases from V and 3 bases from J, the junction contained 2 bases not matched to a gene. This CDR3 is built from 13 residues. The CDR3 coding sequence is TGTGCCTGGAGAGCGGGGAACTACAATGAGCAGTTCTTC. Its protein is CAWRAGNYNEQFF.

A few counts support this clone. DNA for the CDR3: TGCGCCAGCAGCCAATGGGGGGGGGATACGCAGTATTTT. It encodes CASSQWGGDTQYF. The chain has TRBV4-1 and TRBJ2-3; the match to TRBD2 covers 7 bases. The junction had 2 bases not matched to a gene; V was cut back by 2 bases and J by 6 bases. The V gene's germline CDR1 is MGHRA and CDR2 YSYEKL. The CDR3 extends over 13 amino acids.

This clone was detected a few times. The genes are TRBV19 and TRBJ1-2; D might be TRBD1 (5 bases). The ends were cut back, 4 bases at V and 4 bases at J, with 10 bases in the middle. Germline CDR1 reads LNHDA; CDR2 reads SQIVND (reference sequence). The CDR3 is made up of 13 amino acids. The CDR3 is CASSTGLRYGYTF. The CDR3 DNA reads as TGTGCCAGTAGTACAGGGCTGCGCTATGGCTACACCTTC.

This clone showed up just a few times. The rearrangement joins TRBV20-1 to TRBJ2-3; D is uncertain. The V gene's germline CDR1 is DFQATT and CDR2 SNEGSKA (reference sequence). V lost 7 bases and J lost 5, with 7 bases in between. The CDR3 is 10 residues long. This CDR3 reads CSDHKDTQYF. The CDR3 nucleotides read TGCAGTGACCACAAAGATACGCAGTATTTT.

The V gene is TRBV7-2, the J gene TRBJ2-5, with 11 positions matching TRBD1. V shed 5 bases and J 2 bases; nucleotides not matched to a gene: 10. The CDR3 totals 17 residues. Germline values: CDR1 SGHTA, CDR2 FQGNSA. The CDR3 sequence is CASSPWTGGSRQETQYF. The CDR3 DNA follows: TGTGCCAGCAGCCCCTGGACAGGGGGCTCGCGGCAAGAGACCCAGTACTTC.

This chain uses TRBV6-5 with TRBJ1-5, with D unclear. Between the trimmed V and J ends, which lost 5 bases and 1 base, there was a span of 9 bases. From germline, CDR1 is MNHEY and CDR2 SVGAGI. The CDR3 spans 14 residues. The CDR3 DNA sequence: TGTGCCAGCAGTCCCGCACAGAGCAATCAGCCCCAGCATTTT. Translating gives CASSPAQSNQPQHF.

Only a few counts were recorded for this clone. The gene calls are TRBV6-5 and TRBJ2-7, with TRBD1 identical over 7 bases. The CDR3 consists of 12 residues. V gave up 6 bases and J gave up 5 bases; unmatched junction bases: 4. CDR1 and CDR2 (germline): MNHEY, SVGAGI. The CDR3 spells CASRTGLDEQYF. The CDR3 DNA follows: TGTGCCAGCAGGACAGGGTTGGACGAGCAGTACTTC.

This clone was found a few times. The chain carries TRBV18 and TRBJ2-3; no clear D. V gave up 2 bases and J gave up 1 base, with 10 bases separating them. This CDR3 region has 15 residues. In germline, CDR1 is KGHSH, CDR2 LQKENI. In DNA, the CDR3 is TGTGCCAGCTCACCATCCAACGCGGGCACAGATACGCAGTATTTT. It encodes CASSPSNAGTDTQYF.

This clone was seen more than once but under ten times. The CDR3 sequence is CASSHWGNRGTEAFF. CDR3 sequence (DNA): TGCGCCAGCAGCCATTGGGGCAACAGGGGCACTGAAGCTTTCTTT. The chain joins TRBV4-3 to TRBJ1-1; 7 positions match TRBD1. The CDR3 totals 15 residues. The V segment lost 3 bases and the J segment 4 bases; nucleotides outside the gene matches: 8. Germline V lookup: CDR1 LGHNA, CDR2 YSLEER.

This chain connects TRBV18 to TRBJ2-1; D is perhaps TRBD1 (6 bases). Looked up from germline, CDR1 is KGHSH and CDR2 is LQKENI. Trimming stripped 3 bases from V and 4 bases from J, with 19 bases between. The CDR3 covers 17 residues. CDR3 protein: CASSPPLGQGSYNEQFF. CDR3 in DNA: TGTGCCAGCTCACCCCCTTTGGGGCAGGGGTCTTACAATGAGCAGTTCTTC.

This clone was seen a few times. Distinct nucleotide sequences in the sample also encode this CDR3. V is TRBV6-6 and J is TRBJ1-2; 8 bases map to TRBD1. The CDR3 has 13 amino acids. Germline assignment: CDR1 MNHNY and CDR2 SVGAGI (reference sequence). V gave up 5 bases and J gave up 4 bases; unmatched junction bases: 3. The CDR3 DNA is TGTGCCAGCAGTAGCGGACAGGGCTATGGCTACACCTTC. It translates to CASSSGQGYGYTF.

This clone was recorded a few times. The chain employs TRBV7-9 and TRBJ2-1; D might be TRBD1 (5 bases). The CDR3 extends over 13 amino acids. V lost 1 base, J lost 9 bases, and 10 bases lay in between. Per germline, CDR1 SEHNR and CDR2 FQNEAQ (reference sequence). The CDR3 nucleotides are TGTGCCAGCAGCTTAGACAGGCCCGCTGAGCAGTTCTTC. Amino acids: CASSLDRPAEQFF.

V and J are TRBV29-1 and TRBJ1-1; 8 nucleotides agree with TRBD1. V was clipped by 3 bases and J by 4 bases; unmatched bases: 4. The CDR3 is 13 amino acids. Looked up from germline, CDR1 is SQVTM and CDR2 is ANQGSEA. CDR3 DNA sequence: TGCAGCGTTGACAGGGGGCTGGGCACTGAAGCTTTCTTT. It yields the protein CSVDRGLGTEAFF.

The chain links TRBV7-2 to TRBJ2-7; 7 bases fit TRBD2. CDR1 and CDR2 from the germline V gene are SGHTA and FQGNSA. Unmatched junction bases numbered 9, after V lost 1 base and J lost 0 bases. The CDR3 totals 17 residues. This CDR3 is CASSLGFGGSSSYEQYF. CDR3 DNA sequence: TGTGCCAGCAGCTTAGGGTTCGGGGGGTCGAGCTCCTACGAGCAGTACTTC.

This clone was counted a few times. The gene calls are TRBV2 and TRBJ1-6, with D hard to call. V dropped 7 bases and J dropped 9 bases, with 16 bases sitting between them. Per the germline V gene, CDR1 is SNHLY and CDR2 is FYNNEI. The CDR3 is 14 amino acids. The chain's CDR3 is CASNGGEVTSPLHF. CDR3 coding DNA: TGTGCCAGCAATGGCGGGGAGGTAACTTCACCCCTCCACTTT.

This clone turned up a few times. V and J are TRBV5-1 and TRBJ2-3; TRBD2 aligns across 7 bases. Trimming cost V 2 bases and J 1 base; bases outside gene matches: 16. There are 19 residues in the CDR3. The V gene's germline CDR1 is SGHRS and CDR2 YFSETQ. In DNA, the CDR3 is TGCGCCAGCAGCTTTTTAATGGGTTTCCTAGCGGACCGCACAGATACGCAGTATTTT. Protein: CASSFLMGFLADRTDTQYF.

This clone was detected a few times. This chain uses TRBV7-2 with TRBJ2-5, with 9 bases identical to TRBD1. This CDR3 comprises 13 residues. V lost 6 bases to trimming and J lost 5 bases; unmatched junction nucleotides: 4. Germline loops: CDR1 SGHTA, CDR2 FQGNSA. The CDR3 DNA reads TGTGCCAGCAGTCTAGACAGGGGGGAGACCCAGTACTTC. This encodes CASSLDRGETQYF.

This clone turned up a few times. The CDR3 DNA is TGTGCCAGCAGCGCCGCACTGCCCTACGAGCAGTACTTC. It translates to CASSAALPYEQYF. The chain is built from TRBV7-2 and TRBJ2-7; no firm D call. CDR3 length: 13 amino acids. Germline CDR1 is SGHTA and CDR2 is FQGNSA. V was shortened by 5 bases and J by 2 bases, with 10 bases between the two germline ends.

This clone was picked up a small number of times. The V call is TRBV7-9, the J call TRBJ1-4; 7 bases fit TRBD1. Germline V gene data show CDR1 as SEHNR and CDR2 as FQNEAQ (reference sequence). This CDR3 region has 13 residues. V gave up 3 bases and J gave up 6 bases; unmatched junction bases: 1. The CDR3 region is CASSFDRDEKLFF. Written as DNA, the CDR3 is TGTGCCAGCAGCTTCGACAGGGATGAAAAACTGTTTTTT.

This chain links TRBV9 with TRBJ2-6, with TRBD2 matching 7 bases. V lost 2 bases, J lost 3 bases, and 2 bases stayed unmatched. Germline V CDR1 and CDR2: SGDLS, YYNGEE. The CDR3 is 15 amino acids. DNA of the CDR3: TGTGCCAGCAGCGTCTGGGAGGGTGGGGCCAACGTCCTGACTTTC. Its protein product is CASSVWEGGANVLTF. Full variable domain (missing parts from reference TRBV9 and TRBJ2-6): DSGVTQTPKHLITATGQRVTLRCSPRSGDLSVYWYQQSLDQGLQFLIQYYNGEERAKGNILERFSAQQFPDLHSELNLSSLELGDSALYFCASSVWEGGANVLTFGAGSRLTVL.

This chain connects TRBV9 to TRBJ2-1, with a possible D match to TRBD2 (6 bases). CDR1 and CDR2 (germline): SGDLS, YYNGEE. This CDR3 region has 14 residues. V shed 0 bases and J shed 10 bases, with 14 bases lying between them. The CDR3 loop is CASSVVSQRAEQFF. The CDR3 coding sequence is TGTGCCAGCAGCGTAGTTTCCCAGCGGGCCGAGCAGTTCTTC. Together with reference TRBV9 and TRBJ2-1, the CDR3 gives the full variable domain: DSGVTQTPKHLITATGQRVTLRCSPRSGDLSVYWYQQSLDQGLQFLIQYYNGEERAKGNILERFSAQQFPDLHSELNLSSLELGDSALYFCASSVVSQRAEQFFGPGTRLTVL.

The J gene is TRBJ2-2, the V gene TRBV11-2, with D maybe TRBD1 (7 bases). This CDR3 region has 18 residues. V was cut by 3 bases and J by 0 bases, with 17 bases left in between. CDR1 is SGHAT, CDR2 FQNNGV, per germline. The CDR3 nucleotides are TGTGCCAGCAGCTTTCCAGGGGGGCCGGGAGCGAACACCGGGGAGCTGTTTTTT. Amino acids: CASSFPGGPGANTGELFF.